The 31 T cell receptor beta chains below come from one sample, sequenced in a study of blood T cell repertoires in COVID-19. Using immunoSEQ multiplex PCR, the repertoire was profiled, and TCRdb retains in-frame clones only, with some absent. The sample has 350,000 or so clones; almost 90% are singletons. Material for sequencing was PBMCs or T cells enriched from blood (not recorded which). Every receptor here comes from a young woman who had been exposed to COVID-19.

This clone was picked up one time. V is TRBV10-3 and J is TRBJ1-3; D not certain. V lost 6 bases and J 0 bases, leaving 24 bases between the germline ends. The germline gives CDR1 ENHRY, CDR2 SYGVKD. The CDR3 consists of 19 residues. The chain's CDR3 is CAIRTRPVAPSYSGNTIYF. The DNA for the CDR3 is TGTGCCATCAGAACTCGGCCGGTAGCACCTTCTTACTCTGGAAACACCATATATTTT.

This chain connects TRBV19 to TRBJ2-1; weak D call: TRBD1 (6 bases). In germline, CDR1 is LNHDA, CDR2 SQIVND (reference sequence). The germline V and J ends were trimmed by 4 bases and 9 bases, with 7 bases remaining between them. The CDR3 has 11 amino acids. CDR3 sequence: CASSRDIEQFF. In nucleotides, the CDR3 is TGTGCCAGTAGTAGGGACATTGAGCAGTTCTTC.

The V call is TRBV7-6, the J call TRBJ2-1; maybe TRBD2 (6 bases). This CDR3 comprises 15 residues. V was trimmed by 5 bases and J by 3 bases, leaving 14 bases between them. Germline V gene sequence: CDR1 SGHVS, CDR2 FNYEAQ. The CDR3 DNA sequence: TGTGCCAGCAGCGACAAGCGGGCGATCTACAATGAGCAGTTCTTC. Translated, it gives CASSDKRAIYNEQFF.

J is TRBJ2-1 and V is TRBV18, with 9 bases matching TRBD2. Germline V gives CDR1 KGHSH, CDR2 LQKENI. V trimming: 2 bases; J trimming: 4 bases; junction bases outside the gene matches: 15. The CDR3 length is 19 residues. CDR3 nucleotides: TGTGCCAGCTCACCAACGGGACTAGCAGACAACCGAGGTTACAATGAGCAGTTCTTC. It specifies CASSPTGLADNRGYNEQFF.

The genes are TRBV30 and TRBJ2-7; D uncertain. The germline gives CDR1 GTSNPN, CDR2 SVGIG (reference sequence). The CDR3 consists of 12 residues. V lost 5 bases and J 0 bases, leaving 8 bases between the germline ends. The CDR3 DNA follows: TGTGCCTGGGCAAGGAGCTCCTACGAGCAGTACTTC. This codes for CAWARSSYEQYF.

This rearrangement joins TRBV11-2 to TRBJ2-3, with 12 bases identical to TRBD2. In germline, CDR1 is SGHAT, CDR2 FQNNGV. This CDR3 spans 16 amino acids. V lost 5 bases, J lost 4 bases, and 7 bases stayed unmatched. In nucleotides, the CDR3 is TGTGCCAGCAGCCCCCGACTAGCGGGAGTACCAGATACGCAGTATTTT. This gives the protein CASSPRLAGVPDTQYF. Drawing the rest from reference TRBV11-2 and TRBJ2-3, the complete variable domain is EAGVAQSPRYKIIEKRQSVAFWCNPISGHATLYWYQQILGQGPKLLIQFQNNGVVDDSQLPKDRFSAERLKGVDSTLKIQPAKLEDSAVYLCASSPRLAGVPDTQYFGPGTRLTVL.

V gene TRBV4-1 combines with J gene TRBJ2-5; TRBD1 aligns across 7 bases. Trimming removed 1 base from V and 5 bases from J; junction bases left unmatched: 10. The CDR3 is made up of 16 amino acids. Germline lookup yields CDR1 MGHRA and CDR2 YSYEKL. The CDR3 spells CASSQGIQGLMETQYF. CDR3 sequence (DNA): TGCGCCAGCAGCCAAGGGATACAGGGGCTGATGGAGACCCAGTACTTC.

The gene calls are TRBV6-5 and TRBJ2-2; TRBD1 is a possible D gene (6 bases). Trimming pared 5 bases from V and 6 bases from J, leaving 16 bases between. The CDR3 is 15 residues long. Germline loops: CDR1 MNHEY, CDR2 SVGAGI. This chain's CDR3 is CASSPQGGTAGELFF. The DNA for the CDR3 is TGTGCCAGCAGTCCGCAAGGGGGAACCGCCGGGGAGCTGTTTTTT.

The rearrangement joins TRBV3-1 (or the pseudogene TRBV3-2) to TRBJ2-3, with 7 bases identical to TRBD2. The CDR3 is 18 residues long. Per the germline V gene, CDR1 is LGHDT and CDR2 is YNNKEL (reference sequence). Germline trimming cut 1 base from V and 2 bases from J; bases unmatched to any gene: 12. CDR3: CASSQGISGGPTTDTQYF. The DNA of the CDR3 is TGTGCCAGCAGCCAAGGGATATCGGGAGGTCCGACCACAGATACGCAGTATTTT.

This clone was counted once. The chain is built from TRBV5-1 and TRBJ2-7; D might be TRBD2 (6 bases). The germline V gene has CDR1 SGHRS and CDR2 YFSETQ. The V end was cut by 10 bases, the J end by 2 bases, with 16 bases between. The CDR3 spans 13 residues. The CDR3 loop reads CASQAGNTYEQYF. Here the CDR3 DNA reads TGCGCCTCCCAAGCGGGTAATACCTACGAGCAGTACTTC. The whole variable domain, filled in from reference TRBV5-1 and TRBJ2-7, reads KAGVTQTPRYLIKTRGQQVTLSCSPISGHRSVSWYQQTPGQGLQFLFEYFSETQRNKGNFPGRFSGRQFSNSRSEMNVSTLELGDSALYLCASQAGNTYEQYFGPGTRLTVT.

This clone showed up just a few times. The rearrangement uses TRBV25-1 and TRBJ2-7; 8 nucleotides agree with TRBD2. The CDR3 covers 15 residues. The V segment lost 6 bases and the J segment 6 bases; nucleotides outside the gene matches: 13. Germline CDR1 and CDR2: MGHDK and SYGVNS. The CDR3 loop is CASSSFQGLGSEQYF. In DNA form, the CDR3 reads TGTGCCAGCAGCTCCTTCCAGGGACTAGGTTCCGAGCAGTACTTC.

This sequence joins TRBV4-1 and TRBJ2-1, with TRBD1 as a possible D gene (5 bases). The CDR3 totals 16 residues. In germline, CDR1 is MGHRA, CDR2 YSYEKL. The ends were cut back, 5 bases at V and 5 bases at J, with 19 bases in the middle. In nucleotides, the CDR3 is TGCGCCAGCAGCGACGAGACAGCCCTAAGAGACAATGAGCAGTTCTTC. It yields the protein CASSDETALRDNEQFF.

The chain links TRBV6-5 to TRBJ2-7; TRBD2 matches at 9 bases. Germline V gives CDR1 MNHEY, CDR2 SVGAGI. The CDR3 spans 13 residues. V lost 6 bases, J lost 7 bases, and 7 bases stayed unmatched. Here the CDR3 DNA reads TGTGCCAGCAGACTTAGCGGGAGAGGGGAGCAGTACTTC. It codes for CASRLSGRGEQYF.

CDR3 DNA: TGTGCCAGCAGCTTAAGAGGACAGGGGAGCAATGAGCAGTTCTTC. Amino acids: CASSLRGQGSNEQFF. The chain employs TRBV7-2 and TRBJ2-1; 9 nucleotides line up with TRBD1. Per germline, CDR1 SGHTA and CDR2 FQGNSA. CDR3 size: 15 residues. The V and J ends lost 2 bases and 6 bases, in that order; junction bases with no gene match: 5. The variable domain in full, with the rest retrieved from reference TRBV7-2 and TRBJ2-1, is GAGVSQSPSNKVTEKGKDVELRCDPISGHTALYWYRQSLGQGLEFLIYFQGNSAPDKSGLPSDRFSAERTGGSVSTLTIQRTQQEDSAVYLCASSLRGQGSNEQFFGPGTRLTVL.

The chain has TRBV24-1 and TRBJ2-3, with TRBD2 matching over 7 bases. The CDR3 is 16 residues long. Per germline, CDR1 KGHDR and CDR2 SFDVKD. Unmatched junction bases numbered 5, after V lost 1 base and J lost 2 bases. The CDR3 loop is CATSDFGSGDTDTQYF. The DNA for the CDR3 is TGTGCCACCAGTGATTTTGGGAGCGGGGACACAGATACGCAGTATTTT.

The gene calls are TRBV19 and TRBJ2-1; 14 bases are shared with TRBD2. The J segment lost 2 bases and the V segment lost 6 bases, leaving 9 bases of the junction unmatched. This CDR3 is 18 amino acids long. Germline loops: CDR1 LNHDA, CDR2 SQIVND (reference sequence). CDR3 sequence reads: CASSKGLAGVWTYNEQFF. In DNA form, the CDR3 reads TGTGCCAGTAGCAAGGGACTAGCGGGAGTTTGGACCTACAATGAGCAGTTCTTC.

This clone occurred once. The chain has TRBV28 and TRBJ2-1; 7 bases map to TRBD2. V shed 6 bases and J 3 bases; nucleotides not matched to a gene: 8. The CDR3 contains 15 residues. CDR1 and CDR2 from the germline V gene are MDHEN and SYDVKM. The CDR3 sequence is CASSNAGTNYNEQFF. The CDR3 nucleotides read TGTGCCAGCAGCAATGCCGGGACTAACTACAATGAGCAGTTCTTC. Based on the CDR3 plus reference TRBV28 and TRBJ2-1, the full variable domain is DVKVTQSSRYLVKRTGEKVFLECVQDMDHENMFWYRQDPGLGLRLIYFSYDVKMKEKGDIPEGYSVSREKKERFSLILESASTNQTSMYLCASSNAGTNYNEQFFGPGTRLTVL.

The chain couples TRBV5-1 to TRBJ2-3; D not certain. This CDR3 has 17 residues. The germline V gene has CDR1 SGHRS and CDR2 YFSETQ. V was trimmed by 3 bases and J by 0 bases, leaving 17 bases between them. CDR3 nucleotide sequence: TGCGCCAGCAGCTCCCACTTGAGCACTTATAGCACAGATACGCAGTATTTT. As protein: CASSSHLSTYSTDTQYF.

This clone was seen once. The J gene is TRBJ1-6, the V gene TRBV19; the D is unclear. The V and J ends lost 7 bases and 0 bases respectively, with 10 bases between them. The CDR3 length is 15 residues. Germline V gene sequence: CDR1 LNHDA, CDR2 SQIVND (reference sequence). CDR3 nucleotides: TGTGCCAGTAATTTACAAAGCTCCTATAATTCACCCCTCCACTTT. As protein: CASNLQSSYNSPLHF.

This rearrangement joins TRBV19 to TRBJ1-2; D is unclear. The CDR3 runs 11 residues. CDR1 and CDR2 (germline): LNHDA, SQIVND (reference sequence). Trimming shortened V by 7 bases and J by 13 bases, and 16 bases separated the two germline ends. CDR3 nucleotide sequence: TGTGCCAGTAAGGAGCAGACCACGCTCACCTTC. Translated: CASKEQTTLTF.

This rearrangement joins TRBV7-2 to TRBJ1-2; possible D gene TRBD1, 5 bases. Deletions cut 1 base from V and 8 bases from J, with 14 bases between. Germline loops: CDR1 SGHTA, CDR2 FQGNSA. This CDR3 is 14 amino acids long. In DNA, the CDR3 is TGTGCCAGCAGCTTAGGGTCGGGGGGAGGCGGCTACACCTTC. Translation: CASSLGSGGGGYTF.

The genes are TRBV7-2 and TRBJ2-4; D gene uncertain. Trimming left V 4 bases short and J 8 bases short, with 12 bases between. Germline loops: CDR1 SGHTA, CDR2 FQGNSA. This CDR3 region has 13 residues. In DNA form, the CDR3 reads TGTGCCAGCAGCTCCCCCCCCGTTCACATTCAGTACTTC. Encoded protein: CASSSPPVHIQYF.

The chain is built from TRBV28 and TRBJ2-7; 8 nucleotides line up with TRBD1. The CDR3 is 12 amino acids. The germline V gene encodes CDR1 MDHEN and CDR2 SYDVKM. Trimming at V came to 5 bases and at J to 6 bases, leaving 3 bases not matched to a gene. The CDR3 DNA is TGTGCCAGCAGTCGTACAGGGGGCGAGCAGTACTTC. Encoded protein: CASSRTGGEQYF.

The chain is built from TRBV19 and TRBJ1-5, with D maybe TRBD1 (6 bases). The CDR3 runs 14 residues. The V gene lost 2 bases and the J gene lost 1 base, with 6 bases spanning the gap. Germline V gene data show CDR1 as LNHDA and CDR2 as SQIVND (reference sequence). CDR3 residues: CASSIQGSNQPQHF. The CDR3 DNA reads TGTGCCAGTAGTATACAGGGGAGCAATCAGCCCCAGCATTTT.

Comment on this clone: The junction does not match germline at one end; this may be a read error. The chain employs TRBV5-1 and TRBJ1-1, with D possibly matching TRBD1 (5 bases). The germline V gene encodes CDR1 SGHRS and CDR2 YFSETQ. This CDR3 has 13 residues. The CDR3 here is CASSLQVKTEAFF. The CDR3 nucleotides read TGCGCCAGCAGCTTACAGGTGAAGACTGAAGCTTTCTTT.

This clone appeared once. The chain joins TRBV29-1 to TRBJ1-2; no firm D call. This CDR3 spans 11 amino acids. Germline loops: CDR1 SQVTM, CDR2 ANQGSEA. Trimming pared 7 bases from V and 6 bases from J, leaving 12 bases between. The CDR3 coding sequence is TGCAGCGGCAGACTGCCCCATGGCTACACCTTC. Translation: CSGRLPHGYTF.

The rearrangement links TRBV30 to TRBJ2-3; 9 bases map to TRBD2. The V segment lost 6 bases and the J segment 6 bases; nucleotides outside the gene matches: 16. Germline lookup yields CDR1 GTSNPN and CDR2 SVGIG (reference sequence). The CDR3 has 16 residues. The CDR3 protein is CACRGLAGVRTDTQYF. The CDR3 region has the DNA TGTGCCTGCCGGGGGTTAGCGGGAGTCCGGACCGATACGCAGTATTTT.

This clone showed up just a few times. The chain uses TRBV7-8 and TRBJ2-1; 11 bases align to TRBD2. The CDR3 runs 15 residues. With 0 bases clipped from V and 8 bases from J, the junction kept 3 bases outside the gene matches. Germline V gene lookup returns CDR1 SGHVS and CDR2 FQNEAQ. The CDR3 DNA sequence: TGTGCCAGCAGCTTAGCTAGCGGGAGGGCGGATGAGCAGTTCTTC. This codes for CASSLASGRADEQFF.

The V and J genes are TRBV28 and TRBJ1-2, with TRBD1 matching over 7 bases. Germline V gives CDR1 MDHEN, CDR2 SYDVKM. Unmatched junction bases numbered 11, after V lost 5 bases and J lost 5 bases. The CDR3 sequence is 15 residues long. The CDR3 DNA follows: TGTGCCAGCAGTCCCGGGACAGCTGAACCGTATGGCTACACCTTC. The encoded protein is CASSPGTAEPYGYTF.

There are a few counts of this clone. The gene calls are TRBV5-1 and TRBJ2-7; 15 nucleotides line up with TRBD2. V lost 4 bases, J lost 3 bases, and 11 bases stayed unmatched. From germline, CDR1 is SGHRS and CDR2 YFSETQ. This CDR3 comprises 18 residues. The CDR3, as DNA: TGCGCCAGCAGCGTCTCTCCCTCGGGACTAGCGGGAGGCTACGAGCAGTACTTC. Amino acid sequence: CASSVSPSGLAGGYEQYF.

The rearrangement uses TRBV10-2 and TRBJ2-1, with D perhaps TRBD2 (5 bases). Trimming left V 8 bases short and J 9 bases short, with 8 bases between. The germline V gene encodes CDR1 WSHSY and CDR2 SAAADI. This CDR3 is 10 amino acids long. CDR3 residues: CASLRGEQFF. In DNA form, the CDR3 reads TGCGCCAGCCTTCGGGGTGAGCAGTTCTTC.